This is a list of T cell receptor beta chains from one sample in a study of cytomegalovirus exposure and HLA in healthy donors. Data came from immunoSEQ multiplex PCR; TCRdb stores just in-frame clones and leaves some out. The sample shows 35,000 to 45,000 clones, approximately 76% of them seen only once. Sequenced sample: PBMCs. These receptors all stem from a woman aged 25 to 39 in good health and CMV-seropositive. Both conserved end residues are part of each CDR3. D genes are given only for firm matches. Size is omitted from some rows. Given values are once, few, many or a class for expanded clones.

CDR3nt: TGTGCCAGCAGTTCATTAGATACGCAGTATTTT; CDR3aa: CASSSLDTQYF; d_gene: NA; j_gene: TRBJ2-3; abundance: once; v_gene: TRBV27
CDR3nt: TGTGCCCGCTCCACAGGGAATTCACCCCTCCACTTT; CDR3aa: CARSTGNSPLHF; d_gene: NA; j_gene: TRBJ1-6; abundance: once; v_gene: TRBV30
CDR3nt: TGTGCCAGTAGGGACAGTCACAATCAGCCCCAGCATTTT; CDR3aa: CASRDSHNQPQHF; d_gene: NA; j_gene: TRBJ1-5; abundance: NA; v_gene: TRBV19
CDR3nt: TGTGCCATCAGTGAGCGGGGGGAGAGTGGCAGTGAGCAGTTCTTC; CDR3aa: CAISERGESGSEQFF; d_gene: TRBD2; j_gene: TRBJ2-1; abundance: NA; v_gene: TRBV10-3
CDR3nt: TGTGCCAGCAGTTCGCCCGGGACACGCGAGCAGTACTTC; CDR3aa: CASSSPGTREQYF; d_gene: NA; j_gene: TRBJ2-7; abundance: NA; v_gene: TRBV28
CDR3nt: TGTGCCTGGAGTGTAGCGGGAGGCTCCACAGATACGCAGTATTTT; CDR3aa: CAWSVAGGSTDTQYF; d_gene: TRBD2; j_gene: TRBJ2-3; abundance: NA; v_gene: TRBV30
CDR3nt: TGTGCCAGCAGCCGACCGGTCGGGTCAACTAATGAAAAACTGTTTTTT; CDR3aa: CASSRPVGSTNEKLFF; d_gene: NA; j_gene: TRBJ1-4; abundance: NA; v_gene: TRBV4-2
CDR3nt: TGCGCGAGCAGGAGCGGGACAGGCGGGGAGCTGTTTTTT; CDR3aa: CASRSGTGGELFF; d_gene: NA; j_gene: TRBJ2-2; abundance: NA; v_gene: TRBV5-1
CDR3nt: TGTGCCAGCAGCTGGTTTGAAGGACAGGGGGCAGTTAACACCGGGGAGCTGTTTTTT; CDR3aa: CASSWFEGQGAVNTGELFF; d_gene: TRBD1; j_gene: TRBJ2-2; abundance: NA; v_gene: TRBV11-1
CDR3nt: TGTGCCAGTAGTAAAGGAGGACTAGCGGGGGACTCCTACGAGCAGTACTTC; CDR3aa: CASSKGGLAGDSYEQYF; d_gene: TRBD2; j_gene: TRBJ2-7; abundance: NA; v_gene: TRBV19
CDR3nt: TGTGCCAGCAGATCTGGGACAGGGTCCAATCAGCCCCAGCATTTT; CDR3aa: CASRSGTGSNQPQHF; d_gene: TRBD1; j_gene: TRBJ1-5; abundance: NA; v_gene: TRBV28
CDR3nt: TGTGCCAGCAGCTCGGGACAGGAGGCGGAGACCCAGTACTTC; CDR3aa: CASSSGQEAETQYF; d_gene: TRBD1; j_gene: TRBJ2-5; abundance: NA; v_gene: TRBV7-2
CDR3nt: TGTGCCTGGAGTGTAAGGCGGCAAGAGACCCAGTACTTC; CDR3aa: CAWSVRRQETQYF; d_gene: NA; j_gene: TRBJ2-5; abundance: NA; v_gene: TRBV30
CDR3nt: TGTGCCAGCAGCTTCTCTAGCGGGCCCTCCTACGAGCAGTACTTC; CDR3aa: CASSFSSGPSYEQYF; d_gene: TRBD2; j_gene: TRBJ2-7; abundance: NA; v_gene: TRBV7-2
CDR3nt: TGTGCCAGCAGTGAATACGGGTCGCGGCAGCCCCAGCATTTT; CDR3aa: CASSEYGSRQPQHF; d_gene: NA; j_gene: TRBJ1-5; abundance: NA; v_gene: TRBV25-1
CDR3nt: TGTGCCAGCTCTCCCTCAGAGGCTGGTAACACTGAAGCTTTCTTT; CDR3aa: CASSPSEAGNTEAFF; d_gene: NA; j_gene: TRBJ1-1; abundance: NA; v_gene: TRBV18
CDR3nt: TGTGCCAGCAGGGGCGGACAGGGTGCAAATCAGCCCCAGCATTTT; CDR3aa: CASRGGQGANQPQHF; d_gene: TRBD1; j_gene: TRBJ1-5; abundance: few; v_gene: TRBV2
CDR3nt: TGTGCCAGCAGTCGCCCAGGACTAGGTTGGGATGGCTACACCTTC; CDR3aa: CASSRPGLGWDGYTF; d_gene: NA; j_gene: TRBJ1-2; abundance: once; v_gene: TRBV5-5
CDR3nt: TGTGCCAGCAGGGCTAGCGGGTCCCACAATGAGCAGTTCTTC; CDR3aa: CASRASGSHNEQFF; d_gene: TRBD2; j_gene: TRBJ2-1; abundance: medium-sized; v_gene: TRBV6-6
CDR3nt: TGTGCCAGCAGCTTAAGCGGGCACTACGAGCAGTACTTC; CDR3aa: CASSLSGHYEQYF; d_gene: NA; j_gene: TRBJ2-7; abundance: NA; v_gene: TRBV13
CDR3nt: TGTGCCAGCAGGCTTAGCGGGGGAGCCTACGAGCAGTACTTC; CDR3aa: CASRLSGGAYEQYF; d_gene: TRBD2; j_gene: TRBJ2-7; abundance: NA; v_gene: TRBV27
CDR3nt: TGTGCCAGCAGCCCGGGAGGGGCCAACGTCCTGACTTTC; CDR3aa: CASSPGGANVLTF; d_gene: NA; j_gene: TRBJ2-6; abundance: NA; v_gene: TRBV7-8
CDR3nt: TGTGCCAGTAGTAAGACAGGGTTGGACACTGAAGCTTTCTTT; CDR3aa: CASSKTGLDTEAFF; d_gene: TRBD1; j_gene: TRBJ1-1; abundance: once; v_gene: TRBV19
CDR3nt: TGTGCCAGCAGCTTGGACTGGGCGAACACTGAAGCTTTCTTT; CDR3aa: CASSLDWANTEAFF; d_gene: NA; j_gene: TRBJ1-1; abundance: NA; v_gene: TRBV5-5
CDR3nt: TGTGCCAGCAGCAAAACAGGGGCAACTAACTATGGCTACACCTTC; CDR3aa: CASSKTGATNYGYTF; d_gene: TRBD1; j_gene: TRBJ1-2; abundance: NA; v_gene: TRBV27
CDR3nt: TGTGCCAGCAGCCCCTCTAGCGTATCCTACGAGCAGTACTTC; CDR3aa: CASSPSSVSYEQYF; d_gene: NA; j_gene: TRBJ2-7; abundance: once; v_gene: TRBV7-9
CDR3nt: TGCGCCAGCCGCTCGGGGGGACTAGCGTACAATGAGCAGTTCTTC; CDR3aa: CASRSGGLAYNEQFF; d_gene: TRBD2; j_gene: TRBJ2-1; abundance: few; v_gene: TRBV5-1
CDR3nt: TGTGCCAGCAGGAAGGGGACAGGGGAGATCAACTATGGCTACACCTTC; CDR3aa: CASRKGTGEINYGYTF; d_gene: TRBD1; j_gene: TRBJ1-2; abundance: NA; v_gene: TRBV5-6
CDR3nt: TGTGCCAGCAGCGTACAGGGGGCTGTTTCACGGCTAGCGGGAACCCATGAGCAGTTCTTC; CDR3aa: CASSVQGAVSRLAGTHEQFF; d_gene: NA; j_gene: TRBJ2-1; abundance: NA; v_gene: TRBV9
CDR3nt: TGTGCCAGCAGTTTAACAGGGGCTGGAAACACCATATATTTT; CDR3aa: CASSLTGAGNTIYF; d_gene: TRBD1; j_gene: TRBJ1-3; abundance: few; v_gene: TRBV27
CDR3nt: TGTGCCAGCAGCTTAGCTGGCATTGAAGCTTTCTTT; CDR3aa: CASSLAGIEAFF; d_gene: NA; j_gene: TRBJ1-1; abundance: NA; v_gene: TRBV7-9
CDR3nt: TGTGCCAGCAGCCTACACGTCGCACAGTTGAACACTGAAGCTTTCTTT; CDR3aa: CASSLHVAQLNTEAFF; d_gene: NA; j_gene: TRBJ1-1; abundance: NA; v_gene: TRBV5-4
CDR3nt: TGTGCCAGCAGCGGGACCCGTCGGACAGGGAGCTCCTACGAGCAGTACTTC; CDR3aa: CASSGTRRTGSSYEQYF; d_gene: TRBD1; j_gene: TRBJ2-7; abundance: NA; v_gene: TRBV27
CDR3nt: TGCAGCGTTGGACAGGGGGTAGGAAACACCATATATTTT; CDR3aa: CSVGQGVGNTIYF; d_gene: TRBD1; j_gene: TRBJ1-3; abundance: NA; v_gene: TRBV29-1
CDR3nt: TGTGCCATATGGGGGGGCGGCCAAGAGACCCAGTACTTC; CDR3aa: CAIWGGGQETQYF; d_gene: NA; j_gene: TRBJ2-5; abundance: NA; v_gene: TRBV10-3
CDR3nt: TGTGCCAGCAGCTTTGGGAGAAGGGGGACAGGGGATTCACCCCTCCACTTT; CDR3aa: CASSFGRRGTGDSPLHF; d_gene: TRBD1; j_gene: TRBJ1-6; abundance: NA; v_gene: TRBV5-4
CDR3nt: TGTGCCTGGAGTGCCCAGACAGGGACTGAAGCTTTCTTT; CDR3aa: CAWSAQTGTEAFF; d_gene: TRBD1; j_gene: TRBJ1-1; abundance: NA; v_gene: TRBV30
CDR3nt: TGTGCCAGTAGTATGGGTCAGGCTTATACCTACGAGCAGTACTTC; CDR3aa: CASSMGQAYTYEQYF; d_gene: NA; j_gene: TRBJ2-7; abundance: NA; v_gene: TRBV19
CDR3nt: TGTGCCAGCAGCCTGCCCGGACTAGCGGGAGGGGCCGGGGAGCTGTTTTTT; CDR3aa: CASSLPGLAGGAGELFF; d_gene: TRBD2; j_gene: TRBJ2-2; abundance: NA; v_gene: TRBV7-8
CDR3nt: TGTGCCAGCTCACCGTCGGGGGCTGGGGCCAACGTCCTGACTTTC; CDR3aa: CASSPSGAGANVLTF; d_gene: NA; j_gene: TRBJ2-6; abundance: NA; v_gene: TRBV18
CDR3nt: TGTTCCAGCATTCCCCCCCCCGGGTCCGAATTCTCTGGAAACACCATATATTTT; CDR3aa: CSSIPPPGSEFSGNTIYF; d_gene: NA; j_gene: TRBJ1-3; abundance: NA; v_gene: TRBV7-9
CDR3nt: TGTGCCATCAGACATGACAGGGGAGGCACTGAAGCTTTCTTT; CDR3aa: CAIRHDRGGTEAFF; d_gene: TRBD1; j_gene: TRBJ1-1; abundance: NA; v_gene: TRBV10-3
CDR3nt: TGTGCCAGCAGCTTAGGGCGGGAGGAGGTCCGGGAGACCCAGTACTTC; CDR3aa: CASSLGREEVRETQYF; d_gene: TRBD2; j_gene: TRBJ2-5; abundance: once; v_gene: TRBV11-2
CDR3nt: TGTGCCAGCAGCTTATACGGGGGGCTATCCTACAATGAGCAGTTCTTC; CDR3aa: CASSLYGGLSYNEQFF; d_gene: NA; j_gene: TRBJ2-1; abundance: NA; v_gene: TRBV7-3
CDR3nt: TGTGCCAGCAGCGTAGACAGGGTGAACACTGAAGCTTTCTTT; CDR3aa: CASSVDRVNTEAFF; d_gene: NA; j_gene: TRBJ1-1; abundance: NA; v_gene: TRBV9
CDR3nt: TGTGCCAGCATCCCCCCGGACAGTATCCAAGAGACCCAGTACTTC; CDR3aa: CASIPPDSIQETQYF; d_gene: NA; j_gene: TRBJ2-5; abundance: NA; v_gene: TRBV27
CDR3nt: TGTGCCAGCAGCCCAGGACTAAACGAGCAGTACTTC; CDR3aa: CASSPGLNEQYF; d_gene: NA; j_gene: TRBJ2-7; abundance: NA; v_gene: TRBV13
CDR3nt: TGTGCCAGCACCCGGGGGGACAGGGGGCAGGGTGAGCAGTTCTTC; CDR3aa: CASTRGDRGQGEQFF; d_gene: TRBD1; j_gene: TRBJ2-1; abundance: NA; v_gene: TRBV13
CDR3nt: TGTGCCAGTAGTGATACAGGGTGGGACACTGAAGCTTTCTTT; CDR3aa: CASSDTGWDTEAFF; d_gene: NA; j_gene: TRBJ1-1; abundance: few; v_gene: TRBV19
CDR3nt: TGTGCAAGTCGCTACAGAGCACCGCGGCCTGGCGGGGGGGGCTACACCTTC; CDR3aa: CASRYRAPRPGGGGYTF; d_gene: NA; j_gene: TRBJ1-2; abundance: NA; v_gene: TRBV12-2
CDR3nt: TGTGCCAGCAGCTTAGCAGGAAACACCATATATTTT; CDR3aa: CASSLAGNTIYF; d_gene: NA; j_gene: TRBJ1-3; abundance: NA; v_gene: TRBV11-2
CDR3nt: TGTGCCAGCAGTTTATCGCCAGGGAGGATGAACACTGAAGCTTTCTTT; CDR3aa: CASSLSPGRMNTEAFF; d_gene: NA; j_gene: TRBJ1-1; abundance: NA; v_gene: TRBV27
CDR3nt: TGTGCCAGCGAGCCCGGGACAGGGTATAACTATGGCTACACCTTC; CDR3aa: CASEPGTGYNYGYTF; d_gene: TRBD1; j_gene: TRBJ1-2; abundance: NA; v_gene: TRBV19
CDR3nt: TGCGCCAGCAGCTTGTCCGGGAGTCCGGCTAATGAGCAGTTCTTC; CDR3aa: CASSLSGSPANEQFF; d_gene: NA; j_gene: TRBJ2-1; abundance: few; v_gene: TRBV5-1
CDR3nt: TGTGCCAGCACCCCGGACAGGCGCCCGATCTACGAGCAGTACTTC; CDR3aa: CASTPDRRPIYEQYF; d_gene: TRBD1; j_gene: TRBJ2-7; abundance: NA; v_gene: TRBV6-5
CDR3nt: TGTGCCAGCAGCTTGGTGGGGACTAGGACGGGCGAGCAGTACTTC; CDR3aa: CASSLVGTRTGEQYF; d_gene: TRBD2; j_gene: TRBJ2-7; abundance: NA; v_gene: TRBV5-4
CDR3nt: TGTGCCAGCAGCCGGGAGGCTAGCAATCAGCCCCAGCATTTT; CDR3aa: CASSREASNQPQHF; d_gene: NA; j_gene: TRBJ1-5; abundance: few; v_gene: TRBV6-4
CDR3nt: TGTGCCTGGAGGGGACTCCAGAACACCGGGGAGCTGTTTTTT; CDR3aa: CAWRGLQNTGELFF; d_gene: NA; j_gene: TRBJ2-2; abundance: NA; v_gene: TRBV30
CDR3nt: TGTGCCACCAGCAGGTTTACCGGACTAGCGGGGGGATCCAGCACAGATACGCAGTATTTT; CDR3aa: CATSRFTGLAGGSSTDTQYF; d_gene: TRBD2; j_gene: TRBJ2-3; abundance: NA; v_gene: TRBV15
CDR3nt: TGTGCCAGCCCTCCCGGGGGTGGCAATCAGCCCCAGCATTTT; CDR3aa: CASPPGGGNQPQHF; d_gene: NA; j_gene: TRBJ1-5; abundance: NA; v_gene: TRBV21-1